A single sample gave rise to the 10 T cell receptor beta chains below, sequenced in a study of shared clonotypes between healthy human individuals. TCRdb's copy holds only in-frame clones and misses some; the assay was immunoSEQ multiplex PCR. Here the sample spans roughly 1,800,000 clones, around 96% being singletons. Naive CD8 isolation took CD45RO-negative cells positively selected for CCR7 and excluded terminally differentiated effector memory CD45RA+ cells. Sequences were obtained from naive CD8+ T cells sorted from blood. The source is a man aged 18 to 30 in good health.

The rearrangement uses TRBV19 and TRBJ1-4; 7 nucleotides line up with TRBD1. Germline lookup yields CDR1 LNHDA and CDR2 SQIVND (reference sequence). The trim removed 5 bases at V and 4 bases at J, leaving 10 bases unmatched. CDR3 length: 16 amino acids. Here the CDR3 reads CASSPGDSPYNEKLFF. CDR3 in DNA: TGTGCCAGTAGTCCTGGGGACAGTCCCTATAATGAAAAACTGTTTTTT.

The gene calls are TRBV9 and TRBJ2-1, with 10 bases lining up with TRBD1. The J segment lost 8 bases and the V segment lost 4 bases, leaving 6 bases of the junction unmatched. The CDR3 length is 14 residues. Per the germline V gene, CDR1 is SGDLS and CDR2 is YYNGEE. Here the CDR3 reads CASSQDRGRDEQFF. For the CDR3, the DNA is TGTGCCAGCAGCCAAGACAGGGGGCGGGATGAGCAGTTCTTC.

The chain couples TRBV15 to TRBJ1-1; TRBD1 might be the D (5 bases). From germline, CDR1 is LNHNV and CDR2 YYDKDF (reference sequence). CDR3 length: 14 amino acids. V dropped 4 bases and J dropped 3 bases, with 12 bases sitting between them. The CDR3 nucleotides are TGTGCCACCAGCACATATTCGGGGGACACTGAAGCTTTCTTT. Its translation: CATSTYSGDTEAFF.

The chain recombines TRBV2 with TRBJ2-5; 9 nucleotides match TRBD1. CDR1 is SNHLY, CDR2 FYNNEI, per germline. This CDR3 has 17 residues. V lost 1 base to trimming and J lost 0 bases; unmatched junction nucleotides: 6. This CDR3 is CASSEEYGTGYQETQYF. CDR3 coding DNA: TGTGCCAGCAGTGAAGAGTACGGGACAGGGTACCAAGAGACCCAGTACTTC.

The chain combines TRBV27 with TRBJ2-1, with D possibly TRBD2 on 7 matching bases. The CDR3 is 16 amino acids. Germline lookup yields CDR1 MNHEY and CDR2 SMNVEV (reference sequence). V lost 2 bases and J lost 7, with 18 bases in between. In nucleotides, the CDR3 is TGTGCCAGCAGTTTAGGTAGGGGGGGGGCACGGAATGAGCAGTTCTTC. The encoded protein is CASSLGRGGARNEQFF.

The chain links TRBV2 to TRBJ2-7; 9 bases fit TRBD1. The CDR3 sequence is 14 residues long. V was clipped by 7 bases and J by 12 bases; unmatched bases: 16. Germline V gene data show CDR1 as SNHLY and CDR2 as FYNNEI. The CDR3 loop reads CASTRDPGQGFWYF. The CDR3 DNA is TGTGCCAGCACGCGCGATCCGGGACAGGGTTTCTGGTACTTC.

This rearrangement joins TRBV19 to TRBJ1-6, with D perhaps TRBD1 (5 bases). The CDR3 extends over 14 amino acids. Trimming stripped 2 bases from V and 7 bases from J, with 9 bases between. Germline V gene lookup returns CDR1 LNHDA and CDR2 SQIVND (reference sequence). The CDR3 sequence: CASSIQGPNSPLHF. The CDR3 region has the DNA TGTGCCAGTAGTATACAGGGCCCGAATTCACCCCTCCACTTT.

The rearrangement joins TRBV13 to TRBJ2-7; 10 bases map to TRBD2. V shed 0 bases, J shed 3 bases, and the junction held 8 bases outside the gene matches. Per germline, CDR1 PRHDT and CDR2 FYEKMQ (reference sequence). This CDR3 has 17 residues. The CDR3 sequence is CASSLGPGTSEFYEQYF. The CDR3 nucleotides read TGTGCCAGCAGCTTAGGCCCAGGGACTAGCGAATTCTACGAGCAGTACTTC.

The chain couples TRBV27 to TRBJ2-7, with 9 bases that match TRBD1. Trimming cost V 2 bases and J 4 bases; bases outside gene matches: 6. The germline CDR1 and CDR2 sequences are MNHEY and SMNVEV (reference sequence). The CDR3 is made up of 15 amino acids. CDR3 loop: CASSLSRTGVYEQYF. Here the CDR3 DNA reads TGTGCCAGCAGTTTAAGCCGGACAGGGGTATACGAGCAGTACTTC.

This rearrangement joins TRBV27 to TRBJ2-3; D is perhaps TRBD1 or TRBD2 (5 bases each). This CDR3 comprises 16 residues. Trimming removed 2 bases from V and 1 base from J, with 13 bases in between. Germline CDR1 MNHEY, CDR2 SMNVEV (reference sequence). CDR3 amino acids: CASSLLGVSGTDTQYF. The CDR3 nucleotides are TGTGCCAGCAGTTTACTAGGGGTTAGCGGCACAGATACGCAGTATTTT.